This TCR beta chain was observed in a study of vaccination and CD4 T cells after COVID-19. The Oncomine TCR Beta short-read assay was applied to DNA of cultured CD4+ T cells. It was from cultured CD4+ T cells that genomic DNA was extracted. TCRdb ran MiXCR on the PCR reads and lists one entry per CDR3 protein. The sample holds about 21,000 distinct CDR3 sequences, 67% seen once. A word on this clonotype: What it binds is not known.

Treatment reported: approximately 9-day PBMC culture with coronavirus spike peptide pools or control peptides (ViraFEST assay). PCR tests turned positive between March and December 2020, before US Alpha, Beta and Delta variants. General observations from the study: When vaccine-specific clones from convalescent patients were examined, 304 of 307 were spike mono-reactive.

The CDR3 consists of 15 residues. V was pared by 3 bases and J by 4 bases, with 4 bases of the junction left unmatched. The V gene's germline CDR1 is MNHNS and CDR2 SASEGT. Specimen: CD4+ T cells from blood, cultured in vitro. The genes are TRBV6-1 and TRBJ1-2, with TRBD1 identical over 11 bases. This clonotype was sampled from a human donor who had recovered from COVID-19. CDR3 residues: CASSDSGTGGYGYTF. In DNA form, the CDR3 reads TGTGCCAGCAGTGACTCCGGGACAGGGGGCTATGGCTACACCTTC.